This T cell receptor (beta chain) appears in the sequencing data of a study of CD8+ T cells in alopecia areata. Study in general: Twice a day, 5 to 10 mg of oral tofacitinib was administered to treated patients. The study's findings and limits: Scalp clonality dropped significantly under tofacitinib, as did expanded CD8+ top-100 clones. Against the mouse data, patients shared TCRs less clearly, possibly for HLA reasons.

Comment on this clone: As yet, its antigen is unknown.

cDNA serving as the sequencing template came from extracted, reverse transcribed RNA. Profiling relied on immunoSEQ multiplex PCR, and the TCRdb table lists in-frame clones only, not all of them. The data contain roughly 200,000 clones, around two fifths of them singletons. Described treatment: oral pan-JAK inhibitor, 5-10 mg twice daily. CDR1 is SQVTM and CDR2 is ANQGSEA in the germline V gene. There are 14 residues in the CDR3. V lost 1 base and J 4 bases, leaving 13 bases between the germline ends. The V call is TRBV29-1, the J call TRBJ1-1, with D possibly TRBD1 on 5 matching bases. The starting material was CD4+ T cells sorted from blood, obtained around week 34, from a patient treated with tofacitinib. This TCR was recovered from a human donor with alopecia areata. The chain's CDR3 is CSVEVGGIGTEAFF. The DNA for the CDR3 is TGCAGCGTTGAAGTGGGGGGGATCGGCACTGAAGCTTTCTTT. The whole variable domain, filled in from reference TRBV29-1 and TRBJ1-1, reads SAVISQKPSRDICQRGTSLTIQCQVDSQVTMMFWYRQQPGQSLTLIATANQGSEATYESGFVIDKFPISRPNLTFSTLTVSNMSPEDSSIYLCSVEVGGIGTEAFFGQGTRLTVV.